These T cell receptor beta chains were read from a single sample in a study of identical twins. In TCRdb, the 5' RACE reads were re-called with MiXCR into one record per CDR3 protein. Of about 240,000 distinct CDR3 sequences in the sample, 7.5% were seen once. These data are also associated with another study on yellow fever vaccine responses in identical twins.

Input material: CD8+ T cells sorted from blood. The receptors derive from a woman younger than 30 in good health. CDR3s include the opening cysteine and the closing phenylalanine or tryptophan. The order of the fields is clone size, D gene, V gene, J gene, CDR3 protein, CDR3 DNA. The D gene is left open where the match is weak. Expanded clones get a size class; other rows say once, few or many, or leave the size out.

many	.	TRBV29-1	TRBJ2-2	CSVVLPGGNIAGANTGELFF	TGCAGCGTTGTCCTCCCCGGAGGCAATATCGCGGGCGCGAACACCGGGGAGCTGTTTTTT
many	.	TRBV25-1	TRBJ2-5	CASSSHYSSQETQYF	TGTGCCAGCAGTTCACATTACTCCAGTCAAGAGACCCAGTACTTC
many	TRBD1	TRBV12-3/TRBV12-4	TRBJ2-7	CASSPRDRPEQYF	TGTGCCAGCAGTCCCAGGGACAGGCCCGAGCAGTACTTC
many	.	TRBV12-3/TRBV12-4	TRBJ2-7	CASSLSGYEQYF	TGTGCCAGCAGTTTAAGTGGGTACGAGCAGTACTTC
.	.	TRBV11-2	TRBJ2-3	CASSSGLLDTQYF	TGTGCCAGCAGCTCCGGACTCTTAGATACGCAGTATTTT
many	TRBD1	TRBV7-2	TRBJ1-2	CASSYSGTGYNKDYGYTF	TGTGCCAGCAGCTATTCCGGGACAGGGTATAATAAGGACTATGGCTACACCTTC
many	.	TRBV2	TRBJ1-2	CAILLGIYGYTF	TGTGCCATCCTCTTAGGGATCTATGGCTACACCTTC
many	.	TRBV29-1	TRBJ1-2	CSVEAARDGYTF	TGCAGCGTTGAGGCCGCCAGGGATGGCTACACCTTC
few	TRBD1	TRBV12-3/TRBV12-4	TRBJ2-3	CASNLGQGPLTDTQYF	TGTGCCAGCAACCTGGGACAGGGGCCCCTCACAGATACGCAGTATTTT
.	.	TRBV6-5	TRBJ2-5	CASSYGDPGEGTQYF	TGTGCCAGCAGTTACGGGGACCCCGGGGAAGGAACCCAGTACTTC
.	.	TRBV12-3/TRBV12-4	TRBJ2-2	CASIVFQTGELFF	TGTGCCAGCATAGTATTCCAAACCGGGGAGCTGTTTTTT
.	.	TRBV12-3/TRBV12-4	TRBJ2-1	CASNRDSHNEQFF	TGTGCCAGCAACCGAGACAGTCACAATGAGCAGTTCTTC